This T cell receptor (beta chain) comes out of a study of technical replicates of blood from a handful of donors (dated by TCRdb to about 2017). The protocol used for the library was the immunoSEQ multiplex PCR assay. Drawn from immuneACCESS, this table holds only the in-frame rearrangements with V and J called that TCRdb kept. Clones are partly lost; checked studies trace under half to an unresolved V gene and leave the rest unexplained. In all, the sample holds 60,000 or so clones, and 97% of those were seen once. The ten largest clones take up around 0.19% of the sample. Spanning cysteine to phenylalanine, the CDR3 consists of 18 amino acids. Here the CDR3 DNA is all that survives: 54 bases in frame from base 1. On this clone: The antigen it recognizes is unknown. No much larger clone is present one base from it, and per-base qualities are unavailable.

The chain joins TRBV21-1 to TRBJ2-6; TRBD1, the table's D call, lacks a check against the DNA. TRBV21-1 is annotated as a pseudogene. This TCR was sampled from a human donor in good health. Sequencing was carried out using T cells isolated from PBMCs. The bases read TGTGCCAGCAGCAAAGAGACAGGTAATCTCTCTGGGGCCAACGTCCTGACTTTC. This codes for CASSKETGNLSGANVLTF.